A selection of T cell receptor beta chains follows, all from one sample in a study of T cell responses to AZD1222 COVID-19 vaccine. Using immunoSEQ multiplex PCR, the repertoire was profiled, and TCRdb retains in-frame clones only, with some absent. The sample shows under 150,000 clones, approximately 90% of them seen only once. Source: peripheral blood, taken 28 days after the second AZD1222 dose. The receptors shown here come from an adult who received the AZD1222 COVID-19 vaccine. CDR3s include the opening cysteine and the closing phenylalanine or tryptophan. Each record gives: D gene, J gene, V gene, clone size, CDR3 protein, CDR3 DNA. D genes are given only for firm matches. Clone size is not always given. Where it is, it says once, few, many or a class for expanded clones.

TRBD1 | TRBJ1-4 | TRBV2 | NA | CASSEAQVGQGDEKLFF | TGTGCCAGCAGTGAAGCGCAAGTCGGGCAGGGGGACGAAAAACTGTTTTTT
TRBD1 | TRBJ2-5 | TRBV3-1/TRBV3-2 | NA | CASSQRDRGRWETQYF | TGTGCCAGCAGCCAGAGGGACAGGGGGCGATGGGAGACCCAGTACTTC
NA | TRBJ2-7 | TRBV5-6 | NA | CASSNRDFPHYEQYF | TGTGCCAGCAGCAACCGGGACTTCCCGCACTACGAGCAGTACTTC
TRBD2 | TRBJ2-3 | TRBV2 | NA | CASRATSGVTDTQYF | TGTGCCAGCAGAGCAACTAGCGGGGTGACAGATACGCAGTATTTT
NA | TRBJ1-1 | TRBV7-8 | NA | CASSLRTEMNTEAFF | TGTGCCAGCAGCTTAAGGACCGAAATGAACACTGAAGCTTTCTTT
TRBD2 | TRBJ2-1 | TRBV4-3 | NA | CASSQDWAAGGYNEQFF | TGCGCCAGCAGCCAAGATTGGGCAGCGGGGGGGTACAATGAGCAGTTCTTC
NA | TRBJ1-1 | TRBV19 | NA | CASSLWGESGWTEAFF | TGTGCCAGTAGTCTCTGGGGGGAGAGCGGATGGACTGAAGCTTTCTTT
NA | TRBJ2-7 | TRBV29-1 | NA | CSVELHASDYYEQYF | TGCAGCGTTGAACTGCATGCCAGTGACTATTACGAGCAGTACTTC
NA | TRBJ1-2 | TRBV19 | NA | CASSQGGANNYGYTF | TGTGCCAGTAGCCAAGGAGGGGCTAATAACTATGGCTACACCTTC
NA | TRBJ2-1 | TRBV7-9 | NA | CASSLMGNEQFF | TGTGCCAGCAGCTTGATGGGGAATGAGCAGTTCTTC
NA | TRBJ2-3 | TRBV18 | NA | CASSPPGHSPNRDTQYF | TGTGCCAGCTCACCTCCGGGACATTCCCCAAATAGGGATACGCAGTATTTT
NA | TRBJ1-1 | TRBV19 | NA | CASQWDGVVNTEAFF | TGTGCCAGTCAATGGGATGGGGTGGTGAACACTGAAGCTTTCTTT
NA | TRBJ2-2 | TRBV6-6 | NA | CASSSNTGELFF | TGTGCCAGCAGTTCTAACACCGGGGAGCTGTTTTTT
NA | TRBJ2-1 | TRBV12-3/TRBV12-4 | NA | CASGGLYNEQFF | TGTGCCAGCGGGGGACTTTACAATGAGCAGTTCTTC
NA | TRBJ2-5 | TRBV12-3/TRBV12-4 | NA | CASSPGSLETQYF | TGTGCCAGCAGTCCCGGCAGTTTAGAGACCCAGTACTTC
NA | TRBJ2-7 | TRBV6-5 | NA | CASSLTGSGVYEQYF | TGTGCCAGCAGTTTAACAGGGTCGGGCGTCTACGAGCAGTACTTC
NA | TRBJ1-5 | TRBV19 | NA | CAGSLRGDIQPQHF | TGTGCCGGATCCTTGAGAGGGGATATCCAGCCCCAGCATTTT
NA | TRBJ1-2 | TRBV4-2 | NA | CASSLSGGHQLYGYTF | TGTGCCAGCAGCCTCTCCGGGGGACATCAACTCTATGGCTACACCTTC
TRBD1 | TRBJ1-1 | TRBV11-2 | NA | CASSLDQGGNTEAFF | TGTGCCAGCAGCTTAGATCAGGGGGGGAACACTGAAGCTTTCTTT
TRBD2 | TRBJ2-5 | TRBV7-8 | NA | CASSLATAGGTQYF | TGTGCCAGCAGCTTAGCGACAGCGGGGGGGACCCAGTACTTC
NA | TRBJ1-2 | TRBV6-5 | NA | CASSYQEGSNYGYTF | TGTGCCAGCAGTTACCAGGAGGGAAGCAACTATGGCTACACCTTC
TRBD1 | TRBJ1-1 | TRBV4-3 | NA | CASSQDRGKKEAFF | TGCGCCAGCAGCCAAGACAGGGGGAAAAAGGAGGCTTTCTTT
NA | TRBJ1-1 | TRBV6-1 | NA | CASSDHTEAFF | TGTGCCAGCAGTGACCACACTGAAGCTTTCTTT
TRBD1 | TRBJ1-5 | TRBV6-5 | NA | CASSYGAGGDQPQHF | TGTGCCAGCAGTTACGGGGCAGGGGGCGATCAGCCCCAGCATTTT
TRBD1 | TRBJ1-3 | TRBV9 | NA | CASSAGQANSGNTIYF | TGTGCCAGCAGCGCCGGACAGGCGAACTCTGGAAACACCATATATTTT
NA | TRBJ1-1 | TRBV6-5 | NA | CASSYGGGTEAFF | TGTGCCAGCAGTTACGGCGGAGGGACTGAAGCTTTCTTT
NA | TRBJ1-5 | TRBV30 | NA | CAWTPPGHRNQPQHF | TGTGCCTGGACCCCCCCGGGACATCGCAATCAGCCCCAGCATTTT
NA | TRBJ1-2 | TRBV5-1 | NA | CASSWDFSTGGYTF | TGCGCCAGCAGCTGGGACTTCTCAACGGGAGGCTACACCTTC
NA | TRBJ1-1 | TRBV11-2 | NA | CASQMGMNTEAFF | TGTGCCAGCCAAATGGGCATGAACACTGAAGCTTTCTTT
NA | TRBJ2-1 | TRBV7-6 | NA | CASSLAPWRSSYNEQFF | TGTGCCAGCAGCTTAGCGCCCTGGCGGAGCTCCTACAATGAGCAGTTCTTC
TRBD1 | TRBJ1-1 | TRBV19 | NA | CASSPRTGGNTEAFF | TGTGCCAGTAGCCCTCGGACAGGGGGGAACACTGAAGCTTTCTTT
NA | TRBJ1-2 | TRBV2 | NA | CASSELNGYTF | TGTGCCAGCAGTGAATTGAATGGCTACACCTTC
TRBD1 | TRBJ1-2 | TRBV4-1 | once | CASSPQGGVGYGYTF | TGCGCCAGCAGCCCCCAGGGGGGAGTAGGCTATGGCTACACCTTC
NA | TRBJ1-1 | TRBV3-1/TRBV3-2 | NA | CASSQDLLLNTEAFF | TGTGCCAGCAGCCAAGATTTGCTTTTAAACACTGAAGCTTTCTTT
TRBD2 | TRBJ2-1 | TRBV6-5 | NA | CASSYAGGTYNEQFF | TGTGCCAGCAGTTACGCGGGAGGAACATACAATGAGCAGTTCTTC
NA | TRBJ2-1 | TRBV6-2/TRBV6-3 | NA | CASSYRERYNEQFF | TGTGCCAGCAGTTACAGGGAGCGTTACAATGAGCAGTTCTTC
TRBD2 | TRBJ2-7 | TRBV9 | NA | CASSPSGIAYEQYF | TGTGCCAGCAGCCCTAGCGGGATAGCCTACGAGCAGTACTTC
TRBD2 | TRBJ2-3 | TRBV27 | NA | CASTLSLAASTDTQYF | TGTGCCAGCACTCTGAGCCTAGCGGCTAGCACAGATACGCAGTATTTT
NA | TRBJ1-2 | TRBV27 | NA | CASSSGSDYGYTF | TGTGCCAGCAGCTCAGGGAGCGACTATGGCTACACCTTC
NA | TRBJ2-5 | TRBV30 | NA | CAWSPPGEGAETQYF | TGTGCCTGGAGCCCCCCCGGCGAGGGTGCGGAGACCCAGTACTTC
NA | TRBJ1-2 | TRBV9 | NA | CASSIESGGGYGYTF | TGTGCCAGCAGCATAGAATCTGGGGGCGGCTATGGCTACACCTTC
NA | TRBJ2-2 | TRBV21-1 | NA | CASNLKWSGHGELFF | TGTGCCAGCAACCTAAAGTGGAGCGGACACGGGGAGCTGTTTTTT
NA | TRBJ1-2 | TRBV6-6 | NA | CASSYTENYGYTF | TGTGCCAGCAGTTACACAGAGAACTATGGCTACACCTTC
NA | TRBJ1-1 | TRBV10-1 | NA | CASSDPGDTEAFF | TGCGCCAGCAGTGACCCTGGGGACACTGAAGCTTTCTTT
TRBD2 | TRBJ2-5 | TRBV28 | NA | CASSSSGKSETQYF | TGTGCCAGCAGTTCTAGCGGGAAATCAGAGACCCAGTACTTC
NA | TRBJ1-5 | TRBV6-5 | NA | CASNIGPGPQPQHF | TGTGCCTCCAATATAGGCCCCGGTCCTCAGCCCCAGCATTTT
TRBD1 | TRBJ1-2 | TRBV27 | NA | CASSDGTAYGYTF | TGTGCCAGCAGCGACGGGACAGCGTATGGCTACACCTTC